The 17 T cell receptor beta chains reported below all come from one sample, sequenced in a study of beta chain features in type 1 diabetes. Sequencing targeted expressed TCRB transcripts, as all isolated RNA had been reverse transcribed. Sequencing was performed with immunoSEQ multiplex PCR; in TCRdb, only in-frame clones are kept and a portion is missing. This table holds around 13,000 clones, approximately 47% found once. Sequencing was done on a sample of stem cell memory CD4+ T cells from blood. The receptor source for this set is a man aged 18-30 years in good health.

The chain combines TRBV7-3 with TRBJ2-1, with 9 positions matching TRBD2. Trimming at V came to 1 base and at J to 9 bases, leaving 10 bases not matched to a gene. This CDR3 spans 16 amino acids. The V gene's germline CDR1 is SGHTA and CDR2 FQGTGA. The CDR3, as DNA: TGTGCCAGCAGCTTAAGGGCGGGGGGGGCCGATGGTGAGCAGTTCTTC. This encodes CASSLRAGGADGEQFF. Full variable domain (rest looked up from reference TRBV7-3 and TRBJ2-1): GAGVSQTPSNKVTEKGKYVELRCDPISGHTALYWYRQSLGQGPEFLIYFQGTGAADDSGLPNDRFFAVRPEGSVSTLKIQRTERGDSAVYLCASSLRAGGADGEQFFGPGTRLTVL.

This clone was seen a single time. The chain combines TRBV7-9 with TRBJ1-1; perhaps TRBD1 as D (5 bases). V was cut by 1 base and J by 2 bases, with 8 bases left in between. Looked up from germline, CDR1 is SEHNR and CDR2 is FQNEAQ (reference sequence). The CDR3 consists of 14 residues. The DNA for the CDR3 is TGTGCCAGCAGCTTAGGACAGATTAACACTGAAGCTTTCTTT. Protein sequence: CASSLGQINTEAFF.

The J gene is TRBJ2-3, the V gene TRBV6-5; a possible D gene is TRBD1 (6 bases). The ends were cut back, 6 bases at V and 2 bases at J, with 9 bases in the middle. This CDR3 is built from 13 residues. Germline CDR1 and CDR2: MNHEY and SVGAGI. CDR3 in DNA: TGTGCCAGCAGAACAGGGTCCACAGATACGCAGTATTTT. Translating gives CASRTGSTDTQYF.

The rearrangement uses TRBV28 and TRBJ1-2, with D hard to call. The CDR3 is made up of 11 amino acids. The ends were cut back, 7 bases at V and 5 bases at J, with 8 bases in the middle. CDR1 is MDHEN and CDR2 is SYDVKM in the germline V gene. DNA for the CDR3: TGTGCCAGCAAGTTGAGTTATGGCTACACCTTC. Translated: CASKLSYGYTF.

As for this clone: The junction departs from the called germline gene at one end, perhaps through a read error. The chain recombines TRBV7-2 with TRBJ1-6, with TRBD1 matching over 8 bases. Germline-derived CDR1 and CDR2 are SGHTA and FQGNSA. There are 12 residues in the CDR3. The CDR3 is CASSSPSGQVRF. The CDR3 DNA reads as TGTGCCAGCAGCTCTCCCTCGGGACAGGTTCGCTTT.

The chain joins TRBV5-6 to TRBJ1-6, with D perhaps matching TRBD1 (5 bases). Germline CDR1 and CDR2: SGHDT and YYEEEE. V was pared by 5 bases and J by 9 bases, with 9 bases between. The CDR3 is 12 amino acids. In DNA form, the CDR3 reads TGTGCCAGCAGAAGGGGCGGTTCACCCCTCCACTTT. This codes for CASRRGGSPLHF.

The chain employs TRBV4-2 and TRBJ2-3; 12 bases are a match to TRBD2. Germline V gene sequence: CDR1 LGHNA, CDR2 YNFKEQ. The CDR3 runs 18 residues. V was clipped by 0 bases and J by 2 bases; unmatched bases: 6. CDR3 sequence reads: CASSQELAGGPPTDTQYF. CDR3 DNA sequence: TGTGCCAGCAGCCAAGAACTAGCGGGGGGTCCTCCCACAGATACGCAGTATTTT.

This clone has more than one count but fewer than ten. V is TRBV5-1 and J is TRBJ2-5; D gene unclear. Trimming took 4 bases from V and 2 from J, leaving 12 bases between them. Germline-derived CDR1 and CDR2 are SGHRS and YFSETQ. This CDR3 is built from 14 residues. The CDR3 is CASSLTATQETQYF. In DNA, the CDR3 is TGCGCCAGCAGCCTAACTGCGACACAAGAGACCCAGTACTTC.

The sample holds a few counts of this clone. The CDR3, as DNA: TGTGCCAGCAGCCAAGGACAGGGGGCTGGAAACACCATATATTTT. As protein: CASSQGQGAGNTIYF. The chain recombines TRBV14 with TRBJ1-3, with TRBD1 matching over 9 bases. V lost 1 base, J lost 2 bases, and 0 bases stayed unmatched. The CDR3 has 15 residues. Germline V gene lookup returns CDR1 SGHDN and CDR2 FVKESK.

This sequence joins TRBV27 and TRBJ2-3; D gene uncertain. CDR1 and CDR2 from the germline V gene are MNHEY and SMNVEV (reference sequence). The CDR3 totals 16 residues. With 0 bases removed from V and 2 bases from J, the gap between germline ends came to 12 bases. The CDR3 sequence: CASSLSTNIYTDTQYF. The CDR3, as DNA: TGTGCCAGCAGTTTATCCACCAACATATACACAGATACGCAGTATTTT.

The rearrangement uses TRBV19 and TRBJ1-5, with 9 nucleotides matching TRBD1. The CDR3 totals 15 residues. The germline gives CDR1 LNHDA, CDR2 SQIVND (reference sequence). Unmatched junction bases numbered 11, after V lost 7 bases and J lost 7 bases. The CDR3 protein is CASTVQGAGRQPQHF. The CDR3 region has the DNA TGTGCCAGTACCGTACAGGGGGCGGGGAGACAGCCCCAGCATTTT.

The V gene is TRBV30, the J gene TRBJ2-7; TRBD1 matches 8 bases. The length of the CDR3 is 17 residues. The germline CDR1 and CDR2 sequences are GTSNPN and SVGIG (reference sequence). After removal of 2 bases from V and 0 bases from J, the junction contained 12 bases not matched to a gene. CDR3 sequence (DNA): TGTGCCTGGAGTATTCGTCCGGGACAGGCGATCTCCTACGAGCAGTACTTC. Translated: CAWSIRPGQAISYEQYF. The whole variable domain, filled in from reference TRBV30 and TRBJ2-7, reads SQTIHQWPATLVQPVGSPLSLECTVEGTSNPNLYWYRQAAGRGLQLLFYSVGIGQISSEVPQNLSASRPQDRQFILSSKKLLLSDSGFYLCAWSIRPGQAISYEQYFGPGTRLTVT.

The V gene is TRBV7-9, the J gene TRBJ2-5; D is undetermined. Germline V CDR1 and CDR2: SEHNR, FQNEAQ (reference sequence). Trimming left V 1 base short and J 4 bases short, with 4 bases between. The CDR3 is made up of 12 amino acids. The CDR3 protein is CASSLDGETQYF. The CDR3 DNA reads TGTGCCAGCAGCTTAGACGGAGAGACCCAGTACTTC.

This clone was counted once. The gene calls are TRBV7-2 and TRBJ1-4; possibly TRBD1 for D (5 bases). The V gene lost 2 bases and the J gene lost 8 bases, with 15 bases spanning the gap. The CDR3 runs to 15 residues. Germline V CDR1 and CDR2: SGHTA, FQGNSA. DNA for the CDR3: TGTGCCAGCAGCTTATCGGGCAGGGCGGGAGAAAAACTGTTTTTT. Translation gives CASSLSGRAGEKLFF.

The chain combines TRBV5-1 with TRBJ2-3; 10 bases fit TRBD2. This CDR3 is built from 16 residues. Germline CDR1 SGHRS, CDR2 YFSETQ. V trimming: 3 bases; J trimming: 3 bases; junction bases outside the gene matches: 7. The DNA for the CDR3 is TGCGCCAGCAGCTCGGGGACTAGCGCTCAAACAGATACGCAGTATTTT. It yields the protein CASSSGTSAQTDTQYF.

CDR3 sequence reads: CASSPWGVTYEQYF. In nucleotides, the CDR3 is TGTGCCAGCAGCCCGTGGGGAGTGACCTACGAGCAGTACTTC. V and J are TRBV5-6 and TRBJ2-7; D perhaps matches TRBD2 (5 bases). Trimming stripped 4 bases from V and 2 bases from J, with 13 bases between. Germline lookup yields CDR1 SGHDT and CDR2 YYEEEE. The CDR3 has 14 residues.

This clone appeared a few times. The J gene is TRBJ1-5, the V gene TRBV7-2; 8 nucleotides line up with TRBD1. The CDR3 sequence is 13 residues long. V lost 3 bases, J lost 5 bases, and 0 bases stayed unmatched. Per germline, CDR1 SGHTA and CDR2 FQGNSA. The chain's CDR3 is CASSLTGDQPQHF. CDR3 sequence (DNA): TGTGCCAGCAGCTTGACAGGGGATCAGCCCCAGCATTTT.